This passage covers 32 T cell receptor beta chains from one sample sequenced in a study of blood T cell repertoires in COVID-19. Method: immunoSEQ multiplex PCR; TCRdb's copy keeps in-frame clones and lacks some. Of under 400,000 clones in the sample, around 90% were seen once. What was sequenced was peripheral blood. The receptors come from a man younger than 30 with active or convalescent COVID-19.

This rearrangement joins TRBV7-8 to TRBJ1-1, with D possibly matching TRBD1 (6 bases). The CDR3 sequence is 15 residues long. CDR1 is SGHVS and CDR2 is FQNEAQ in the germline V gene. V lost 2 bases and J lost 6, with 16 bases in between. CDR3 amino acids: CASSLHRDTIPEAFF. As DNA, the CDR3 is TGTGCCAGCAGCTTACACCGGGACACAATACCTGAAGCTTTCTTT.

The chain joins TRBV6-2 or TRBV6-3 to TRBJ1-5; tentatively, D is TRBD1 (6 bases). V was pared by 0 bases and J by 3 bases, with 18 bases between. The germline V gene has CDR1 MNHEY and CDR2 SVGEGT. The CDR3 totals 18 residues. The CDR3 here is CASSYSSGRGSSNQPQHF. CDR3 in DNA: TGTGCCAGCAGTTACTCTTCGGGCAGGGGATCTTCCAATCAGCCCCAGCATTTT.

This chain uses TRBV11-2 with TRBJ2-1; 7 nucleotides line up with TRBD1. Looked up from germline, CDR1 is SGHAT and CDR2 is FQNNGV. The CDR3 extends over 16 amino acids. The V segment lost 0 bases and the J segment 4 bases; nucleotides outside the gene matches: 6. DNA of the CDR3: TGTGCCAGCAGCTTAGATTTGGGACAGTTATACAATGAGCAGTTCTTC. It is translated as CASSLDLGQLYNEQFF.

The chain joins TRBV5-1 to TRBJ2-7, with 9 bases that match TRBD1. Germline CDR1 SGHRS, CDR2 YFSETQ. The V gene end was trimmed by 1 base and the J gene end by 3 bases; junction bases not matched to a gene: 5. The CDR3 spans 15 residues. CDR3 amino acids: CASSLRTGEDYEQYF. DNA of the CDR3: TGCGCCAGCAGCTTGCGGACAGGGGAGGACTACGAGCAGTACTTC.

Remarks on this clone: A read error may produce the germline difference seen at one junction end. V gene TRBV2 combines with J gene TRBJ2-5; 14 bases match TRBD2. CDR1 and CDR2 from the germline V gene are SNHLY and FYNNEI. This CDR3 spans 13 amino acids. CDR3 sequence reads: CASSRGLAGESDF. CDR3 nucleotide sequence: TGTGCCAGCAGCAGGGGACTAGCGGGAGAATCCGACTTC.

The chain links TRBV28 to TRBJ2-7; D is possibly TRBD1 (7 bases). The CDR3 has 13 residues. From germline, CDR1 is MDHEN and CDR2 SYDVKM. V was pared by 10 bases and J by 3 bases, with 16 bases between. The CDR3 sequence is CATWGDRYYEQYF. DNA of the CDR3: TGTGCCACCTGGGGGGACAGATACTACGAGCAGTACTTC.

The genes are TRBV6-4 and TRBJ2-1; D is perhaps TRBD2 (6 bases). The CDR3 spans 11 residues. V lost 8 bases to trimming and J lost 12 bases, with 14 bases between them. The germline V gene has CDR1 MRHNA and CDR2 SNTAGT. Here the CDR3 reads CASGDSSRQFF. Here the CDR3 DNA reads TGTGCCAGCGGGGACTCCTCGAGGCAGTTCTTC.

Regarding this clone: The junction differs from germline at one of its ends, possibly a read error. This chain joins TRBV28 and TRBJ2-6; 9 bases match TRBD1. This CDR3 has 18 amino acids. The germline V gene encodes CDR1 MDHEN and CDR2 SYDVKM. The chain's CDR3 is CASSPSGTGLAGANVLTF. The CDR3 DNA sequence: TGTGCCAGCAGTCCAAGCGGGACAGGGTTGGCGGGGGCCAACGTGCTGACTTTC.

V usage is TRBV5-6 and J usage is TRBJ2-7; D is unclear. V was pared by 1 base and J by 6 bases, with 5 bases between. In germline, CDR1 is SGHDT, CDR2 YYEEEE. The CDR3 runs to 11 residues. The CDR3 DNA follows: TGTGCCAGCAGCTTGTCGGGCGAGCAGTACTTC. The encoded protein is CASSLSGEQYF.

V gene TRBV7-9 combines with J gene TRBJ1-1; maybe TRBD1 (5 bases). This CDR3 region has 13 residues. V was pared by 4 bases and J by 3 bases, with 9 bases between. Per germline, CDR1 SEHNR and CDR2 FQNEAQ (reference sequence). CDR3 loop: CASSYGTDTEAFF. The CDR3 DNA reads TGTGCCAGCAGCTATGGGACTGACACTGAAGCTTTCTTT.

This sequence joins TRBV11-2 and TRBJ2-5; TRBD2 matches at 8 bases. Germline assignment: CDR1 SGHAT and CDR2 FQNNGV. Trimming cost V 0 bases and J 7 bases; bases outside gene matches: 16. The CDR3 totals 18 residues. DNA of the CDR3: TGTGCCAGCAGCTTAGAATTTGAGTTTAGCGGGGTTCTTGGGACCCAGTACTTC. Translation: CASSLEFEFSGVLGTQYF.

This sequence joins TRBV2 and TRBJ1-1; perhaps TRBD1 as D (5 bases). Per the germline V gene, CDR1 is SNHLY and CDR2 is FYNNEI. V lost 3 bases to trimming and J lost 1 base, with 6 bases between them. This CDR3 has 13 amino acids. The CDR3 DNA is TGTGCCAGCAGTGACAGGGAGAACACTGAAGCTTTCTTT. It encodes CASSDRENTEAFF.

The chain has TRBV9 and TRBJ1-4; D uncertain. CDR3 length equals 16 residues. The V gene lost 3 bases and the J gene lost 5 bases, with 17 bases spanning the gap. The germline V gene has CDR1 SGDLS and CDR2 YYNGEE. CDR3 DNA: TGTGCCAGCAGCGCACCATCGGGAACTCCCAATGAAAAACTGTTTTTT. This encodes CASSAPSGTPNEKLFF.

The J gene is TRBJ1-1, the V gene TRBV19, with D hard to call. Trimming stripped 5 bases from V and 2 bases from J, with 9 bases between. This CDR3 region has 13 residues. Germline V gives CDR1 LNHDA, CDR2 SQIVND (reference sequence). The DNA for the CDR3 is TGTGCCAGTAGTGGTGGCTTTAACACTGAAGCTTTCTTT. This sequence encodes CASSGGFNTEAFF.

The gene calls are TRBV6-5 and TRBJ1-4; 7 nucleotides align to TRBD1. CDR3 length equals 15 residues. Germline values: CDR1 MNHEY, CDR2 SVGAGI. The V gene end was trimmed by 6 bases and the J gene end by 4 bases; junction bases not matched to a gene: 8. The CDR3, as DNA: TGTGCCAGCAGCCAAGGGACAGCGGATAATGAAAAACTGTTTTTT. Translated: CASSQGTADNEKLFF.

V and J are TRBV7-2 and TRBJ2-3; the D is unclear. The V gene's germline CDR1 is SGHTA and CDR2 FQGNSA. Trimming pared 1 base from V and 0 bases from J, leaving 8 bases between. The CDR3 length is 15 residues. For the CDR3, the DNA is TGTGCCAGCAGCTTAGACGGGTTAAGCACAGATACGCAGTATTTT. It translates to CASSLDGLSTDTQYF. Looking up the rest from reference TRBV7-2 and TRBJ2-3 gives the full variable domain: GAGVSQSPSNKVTEKGKDVELRCDPISGHTALYWYRQSLGQGLEFLIYFQGNSAPDKSGLPSDRFSAERTGGSVSTLTIQRTQQEDSAVYLCASSLDGLSTDTQYFGPGTRLTVL.

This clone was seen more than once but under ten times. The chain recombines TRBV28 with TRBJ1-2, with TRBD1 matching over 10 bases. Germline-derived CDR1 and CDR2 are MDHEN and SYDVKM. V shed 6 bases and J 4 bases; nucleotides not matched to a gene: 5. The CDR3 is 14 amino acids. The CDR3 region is CASRRDRGIYGYTF. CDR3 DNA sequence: TGTGCCAGCAGACGGGACAGGGGTATCTATGGCTACACCTTC.

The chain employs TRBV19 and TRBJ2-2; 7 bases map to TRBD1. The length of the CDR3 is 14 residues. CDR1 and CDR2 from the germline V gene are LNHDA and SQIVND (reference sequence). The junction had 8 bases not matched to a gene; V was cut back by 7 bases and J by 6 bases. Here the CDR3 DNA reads TGTGCCAGTATGGACAGGAGAGTCTCCGGGGAGCTGTTTTTT. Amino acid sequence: CASMDRRVSGELFF.

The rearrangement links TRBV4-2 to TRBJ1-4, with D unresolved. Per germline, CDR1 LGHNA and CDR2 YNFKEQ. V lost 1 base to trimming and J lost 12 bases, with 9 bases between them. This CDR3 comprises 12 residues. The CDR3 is CASSQANRQLFF. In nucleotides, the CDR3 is TGTGCCAGCAGCCAAGCGAACAGACAACTGTTTTTT.

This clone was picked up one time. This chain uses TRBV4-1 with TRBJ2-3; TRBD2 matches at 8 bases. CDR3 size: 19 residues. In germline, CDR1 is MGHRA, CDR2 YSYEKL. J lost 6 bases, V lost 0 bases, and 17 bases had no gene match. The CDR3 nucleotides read TGCGCCAGCAGCCAAGAAATGGGAAGGACTAGCCCCACGAGGGATACGCAGTATTTT. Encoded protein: CASSQEMGRTSPTRDTQYF.

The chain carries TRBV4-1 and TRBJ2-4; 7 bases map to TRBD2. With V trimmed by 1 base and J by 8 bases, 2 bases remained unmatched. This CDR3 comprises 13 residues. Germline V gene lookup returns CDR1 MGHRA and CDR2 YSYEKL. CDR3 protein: CASSQVGRDIQYF. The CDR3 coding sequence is TGCGCCAGCAGCCAAGTTGGGAGGGACATTCAGTACTTC.

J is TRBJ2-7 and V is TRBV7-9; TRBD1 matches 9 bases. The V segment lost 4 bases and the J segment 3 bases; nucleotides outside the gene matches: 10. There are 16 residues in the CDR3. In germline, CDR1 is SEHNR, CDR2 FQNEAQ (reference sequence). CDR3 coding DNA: TGTGCCAGCAGCTCCCCAGAGGGACAGGGACTCTACGAGCAGTACTTC. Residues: CASSSPEGQGLYEQYF.

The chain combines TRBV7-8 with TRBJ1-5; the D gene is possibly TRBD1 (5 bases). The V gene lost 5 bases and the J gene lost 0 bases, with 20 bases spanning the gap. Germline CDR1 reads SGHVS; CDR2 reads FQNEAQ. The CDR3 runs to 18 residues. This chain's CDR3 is CASSITPGLGHSNQPQHF. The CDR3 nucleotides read TGTGCCAGCAGCATCACTCCAGGGCTCGGTCATAGCAATCAGCCCCAGCATTTT.

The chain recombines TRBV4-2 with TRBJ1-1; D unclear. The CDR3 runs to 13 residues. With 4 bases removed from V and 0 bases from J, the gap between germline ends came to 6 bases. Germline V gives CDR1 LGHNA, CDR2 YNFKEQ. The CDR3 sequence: CASSPLMNTEAFF. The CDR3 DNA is TGTGCCAGCAGCCCACTGATGAACACTGAAGCTTTCTTT.

Written as DNA, the CDR3 is TGTGCCAGCAGTTCGGGACTAGCGGGAGTAGAGGAAGAGACCCAGTACTTC. Translating it yields CASSSGLAGVEEETQYF. The gene calls are TRBV27 and TRBJ2-5, with TRBD2 matching over 14 bases. Per germline, CDR1 MNHEY and CDR2 SMNVEV (reference sequence). CDR3 length equals 17 residues. The trim removed 4 bases at V and 3 bases at J, leaving 7 bases unmatched.

The CDR3 sequence is CASSLGLAAETQYF. Written as DNA, the CDR3 is TGCGCCAGCAGCCTCGGACTAGCGGCAGAGACCCAGTACTTC. The V call is TRBV4-1, the J call TRBJ2-5; the match to TRBD2 covers 10 bases. Germline values: CDR1 MGHRA, CDR2 YSYEKL. With 4 bases clipped from V and 4 bases from J, the junction kept 3 bases outside the gene matches. The CDR3 has 14 residues.

CDR3 DNA sequence: TGTGCCAGCAGCCTGCGGGGGGGGCGGATGAACACTGAAGCTTTCTTT. Translating it yields CASSLRGGRMNTEAFF. J is TRBJ1-1 and V is TRBV3-1 (or the pseudogene TRBV3-2), with D possibly being TRBD1 (6 bases). V lost 4 bases and J 0 bases, leaving 15 bases between the germline ends. Germline V lookup: CDR1 LGHDT, CDR2 YNNKEL (reference sequence). This CDR3 comprises 16 residues.

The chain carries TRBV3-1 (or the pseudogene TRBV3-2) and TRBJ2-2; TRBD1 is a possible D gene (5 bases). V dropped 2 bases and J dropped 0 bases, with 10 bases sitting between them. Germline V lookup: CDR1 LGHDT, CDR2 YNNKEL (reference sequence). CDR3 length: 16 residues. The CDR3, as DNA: TGTGCCAGCAGCCAATTAGGGGTCCCGAACACCGGGGAGCTGTTTTTT. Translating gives CASSQLGVPNTGELFF.

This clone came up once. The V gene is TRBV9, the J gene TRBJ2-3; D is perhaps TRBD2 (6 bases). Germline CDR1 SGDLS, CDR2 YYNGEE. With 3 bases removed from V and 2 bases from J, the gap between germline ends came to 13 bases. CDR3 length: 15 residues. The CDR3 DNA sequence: TGTGCCAGCAGCGAGTGGGACTTTACCACAGATACGCAGTATTTT. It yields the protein CASSEWDFTTDTQYF.

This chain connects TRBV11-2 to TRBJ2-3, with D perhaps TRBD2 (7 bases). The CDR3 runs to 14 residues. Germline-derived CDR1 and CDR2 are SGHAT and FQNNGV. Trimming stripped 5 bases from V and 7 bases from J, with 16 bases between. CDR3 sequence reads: CASSPWGGANTQYF. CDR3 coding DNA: TGTGCCAGCAGCCCGTGGGGGGGCGCGAATACGCAGTATTTT.

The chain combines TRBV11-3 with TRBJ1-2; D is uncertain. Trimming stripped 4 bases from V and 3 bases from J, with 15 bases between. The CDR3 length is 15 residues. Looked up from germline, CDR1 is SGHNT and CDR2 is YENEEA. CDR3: CASSSMVASDYGYTF. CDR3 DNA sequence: TGTGCCAGCAGCTCCATGGTGGCCTCCGACTATGGCTACACCTTC.

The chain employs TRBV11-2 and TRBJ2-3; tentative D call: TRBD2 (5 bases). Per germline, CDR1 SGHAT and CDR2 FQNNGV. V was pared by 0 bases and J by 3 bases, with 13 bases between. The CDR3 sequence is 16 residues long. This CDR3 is CASSLDRTPGTDTQYF. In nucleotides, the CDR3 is TGTGCCAGCAGCTTAGATCGGACGCCGGGGACAGATACGCAGTATTTT. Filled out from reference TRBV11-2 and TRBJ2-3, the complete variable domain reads EAGVAQSPRYKIIEKRQSVAFWCNPISGHATLYWYQQILGQGPKLLIQFQNNGVVDDSQLPKDRFSAERLKGVDSTLKIQPAKLEDSAVYLCASSLDRTPGTDTQYFGPGTRLTVL.